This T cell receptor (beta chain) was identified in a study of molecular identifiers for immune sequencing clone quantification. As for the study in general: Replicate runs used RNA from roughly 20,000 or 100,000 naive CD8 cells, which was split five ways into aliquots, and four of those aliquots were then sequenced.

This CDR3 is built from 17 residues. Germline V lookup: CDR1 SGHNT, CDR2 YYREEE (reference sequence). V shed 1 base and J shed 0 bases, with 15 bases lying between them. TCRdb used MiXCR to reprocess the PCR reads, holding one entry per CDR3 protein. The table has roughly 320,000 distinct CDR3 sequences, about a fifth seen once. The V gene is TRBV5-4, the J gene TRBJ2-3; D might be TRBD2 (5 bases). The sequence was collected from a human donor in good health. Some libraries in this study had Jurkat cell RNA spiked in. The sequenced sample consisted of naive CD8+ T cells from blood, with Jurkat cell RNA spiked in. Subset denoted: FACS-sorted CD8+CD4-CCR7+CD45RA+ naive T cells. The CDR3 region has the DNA TGTGCCAGCAGCTTGTTGTCGGGGATGACTAGCACAGATACGCAGTATTTT. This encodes CASSLLSGMTSTDTQYF.